This T cell receptor beta chain was recorded in a study of T-cell reconstitution after alpha-beta-depleted transplantation in children. The germline V gene encodes CDR1 DFQATT and CDR2 SNEGSKA (reference sequence). V was pared by 0 bases and J by 0 bases, with 2 bases of the junction left unmatched. CDR3 length equals 16 residues. Unique molecular identifiers tagged the TCRbeta library. TCRdb processed the PCR reads anew with MiXCR; each CDR3 protein has one entry. The data hold about a million distinct CDR3 sequences, with roughly 31% observed a single time. J is TRBJ2-1 and V is TRBV20-1, with 10 bases fitting TRBD2. This receptor was taken from a boy less than two years old who had a stem cell transplant for SCID, so the T cells may come from the graft donor. The specimen comprised PBMCs, mostly from graft donor cells, sampled 360 days after TCRalphabeta/CD19-depleted stem cell transplant. The CDR3: CSARDSSGSSYNEQFF. For the CDR3, the DNA is TGCAGTGCTAGAGACTCTAGCGGGAGCTCCTACAATGAGCAGTTCTTC.